This T cell receptor beta chain comes out of a study of cytomegalovirus exposure and HLA in healthy donors. General study points: Later analysis placed DRB1 highest and HLA-C lowest in TCR association rates, which differed by HLA locus. An analysis that came later showed most CMV-associated TCR beta chains appearing HLA-restricted. One variant, a missense change in DCLRE1C, was linked in a later analysis to TCR beta V- and J-gene trimming. Per a later analysis, HLA-associated TCR beta chains showed more clonal expansion than other, equally common TCR beta chains.

CDR1 is SEHNR, CDR2 FQNEAQ, per germline (reference sequence). This CDR3 is 18 amino acids long. The trim removed 4 bases at V and 2 bases at J, leaving 16 bases unmatched. Only one count was recorded for this clone. Antigen unknown. The PCR was carried out with 60 Vbeta primers and 13 Jbeta primers. Generated by immunoSEQ multiplex PCR, the TCRdb table keeps only in-frame clones and is missing some. The repertoire holds about 240,000 clones, with 82% as singletons. This receptor was identified in a woman aged 40 to 50 in good health and CMV-seropositive. Sequences were obtained from PBMCs. V and J are TRBV7-9 and TRBJ2-7; 8 bases agree with TRBD1. CDR3 sequence (DNA): TGTGCCAGCAGCTCCCCTAAGGGACGGGACAGGATTCCCTACGAGCAGTACTTC. Protein sequence: CASSSPKGRDRIPYEQYF.